This TCR beta chain was recovered during a study of T-cell memory formation after mild COVID-19. Study-wide background: Largely donor-specific sequence clusters came from two donors. Findings and limits, study-wide: Clones that got smaller from day 15 to 85 had even CD4/CD8, while clones growing later tipped toward CD4+.

A single record per CDR3 protein comes from TCRdb applying MiXCR to the 5' RACE reads. The sample yields 450,000 or so distinct CDR3 sequences, 20% seen once. This clonotype has a handful of counts. Its antigen is not known. This CDR3 has 15 residues. CDR1 is SGHDT, CDR2 YYEEEE, per germline. V was clipped by 0 bases and J by 4 bases, with 14 bases between them. This chain connects TRBV5-6 to TRBJ2-7; perhaps TRBD1 as D (7 bases). The receptor's source is an adult woman who had mild COVID-19 (a few samples of this study predate the infection). Cell type and time point are not known. Material for sequencing was PBMCs or a T cell subset sorted from them (not recorded which). The CDR3 nucleotides are TGTGCCAGCAGCTTGGTAGGGGGCGGGAATTACGAGCAGTACTTC. Translated: CASSLVGGGNYEQYF. Looking up the rest from reference TRBV5-6 and TRBJ2-7 gives the full variable domain: DAGVTQSPTHLIKTRGQQVTLRCSPKSGHDTVSWYQQALGQGPQFIFQYYEEEERQRGNFPDRFSGHQFPNYSSELNVNALLLGDSALYLCASSLVGGGNYEQYFGPGTRLTVT.